This T cell receptor (beta chain) was recorded in a study of cytomegalovirus exposure and HLA in healthy donors. The PCR ran on 60 Vbeta and 13 Jbeta primers. Data came from immunoSEQ multiplex PCR; TCRdb stores just in-frame clones and leaves some out. The sample consists of around 58,000 clones, over 70% of them appearing once. In germline, CDR1 is MGHRA, CDR2 YSYEKL. Losses at the gene ends were 2 bases for V and 5 bases for J; bases not matched to a gene: 6. The CDR3 runs 15 residues. This clonotype was obtained from a male donor in good health and CMV-seropositive. Sequenced: PBMCs. The gene calls are TRBV4-1 and TRBJ2-4; 7 bases match TRBD2. The CDR3 nucleotides are TGCGCCAGCAGCCAACCTTGGGACTACCAAAACATTCAGTACTTC. It is translated as CASSQPWDYQNIQYF.